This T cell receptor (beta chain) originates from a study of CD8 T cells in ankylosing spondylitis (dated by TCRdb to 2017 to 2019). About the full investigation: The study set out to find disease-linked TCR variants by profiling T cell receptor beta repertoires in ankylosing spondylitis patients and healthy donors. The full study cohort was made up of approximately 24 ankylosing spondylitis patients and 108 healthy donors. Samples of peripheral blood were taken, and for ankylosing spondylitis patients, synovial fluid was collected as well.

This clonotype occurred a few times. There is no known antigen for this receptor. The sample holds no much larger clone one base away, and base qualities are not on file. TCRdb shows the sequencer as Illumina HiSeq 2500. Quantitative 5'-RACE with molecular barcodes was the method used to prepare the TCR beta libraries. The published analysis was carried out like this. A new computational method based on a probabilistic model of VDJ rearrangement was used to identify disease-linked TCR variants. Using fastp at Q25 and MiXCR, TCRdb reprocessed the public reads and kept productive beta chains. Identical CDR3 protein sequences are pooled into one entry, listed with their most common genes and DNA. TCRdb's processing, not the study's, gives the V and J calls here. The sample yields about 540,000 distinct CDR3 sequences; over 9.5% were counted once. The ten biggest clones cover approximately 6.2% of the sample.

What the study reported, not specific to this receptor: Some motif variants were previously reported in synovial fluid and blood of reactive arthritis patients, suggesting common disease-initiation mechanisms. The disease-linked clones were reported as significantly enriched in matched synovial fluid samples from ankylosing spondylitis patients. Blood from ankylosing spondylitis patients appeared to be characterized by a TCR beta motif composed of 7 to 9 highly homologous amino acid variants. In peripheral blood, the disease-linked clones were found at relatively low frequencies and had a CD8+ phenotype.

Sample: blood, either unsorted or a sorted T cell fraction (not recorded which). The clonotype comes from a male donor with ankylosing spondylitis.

The CDR3 amino acid sequence is: CASSQEGTPRAEAFF. The nucleotides are TGCGCCAGCAGCCAAGAGGGCACCCCAAGGGCTGAAGCTTTCTTT. The chain employs TRBV4-1 and TRBJ1-1; the D segment cannot be called with confidence. The CDR3 sequence holds 15 residues, the cysteine and phenylalanine included. Just the 45-base CDR3 DNA is kept, in frame starting at base 1. V is pared back by 0 bases and J by 6 bases, with 14 bases lying between the germline termini. In the germline V gene, CDR1 corresponds to MGHRA and CDR2 to YSYEKL.